This TCR beta chain was sequenced in a study of blood T cell repertoires in COVID-19 (dated by TCRdb to 2020 to 2021). Context from the whole study: Samples covering the acute and convalescent phases of COVID-19 were provided by collaborators in the United States, Italy and Spain. Samples came from the ongoing ImmuneRACE study (first 160 participants) plus 1,254 subjects from 6 global collaborators. The sample metadata nearly always contained a de-identified subject ID, COVID-19 status, age in years and sex. The material from the prospective study consisted of cDNA or gDNA derived from T cells, B-cell-depleted T cells, or PBMCs. Where available, HLA class I and class II types were taken from metadata supplied by the sample provider and were not determined by assay-based typing. The dataset comprised deeply sampled blood TCRbeta repertoires from subjects exposed to, actively infected with, or recovered from COVID-19. The repertoires were released in a freely available public database meant as a resource for research on the immune response to SARS-CoV-2.

General study outcomes and caveats: How much clinical and demographic metadata was included differed by source and by participant, and the metadata was provided uncurated.

The table lists this clone with many counts. Its antigen is unknown. No much larger clonotype is one base removed from it; base qualities were not supplied. The immunoSEQ Assay, a bias-controlled multiplex PCR, was used to amplify TCRbeta CDR3 regions from genomic DNA. As for how the authors treated the data: Within the assay, amplification of reference gene primers was used to estimate how many nucleated cells each sample contained. Sequence reads were collapsed and filtered to measure the absolute abundance of every unique TCRbeta CDR3 rearrangement. For each sample, productive Simpson clonality was calculated as the square root of Simpson's diversity index over productive rearrangements. This immuneACCESS table, as held by TCRdb, lists in-frame sequences with V and J called but not all clones. Of the missing ones, under half trace to an unresolved V gene in checked studies; the others have no known cause. From that table come the V and J calls and clone size; the DNA was used to work out D and trimming. Recorded for this sample are some 250,000 clones; roughly 87% of them occurred a single time. The ten largest clones capture about 0.7% of the sample.

Collaborating institutions collected whole blood in K2EDTA tubes following their own protocols. For TCRbeta analysis, collaborators shipped samples as frozen whole blood, isolated PBMCs, or DNA extracted from either of those sample types. Inclusive of the bounding cysteine and phenylalanine, the CDR3 is 16 residues long. Solely the CDR3 DNA is kept, with 48 bases framed from the first base. V and J lose 3 bases and 4 bases, and a span of 17 bases separates them. CDR1 and CDR2 (LNHNV, YYDKDF) derive from the germline V gene (reference sequence). The chain is encoded by TRBV15 joined to TRBJ2-3; TRBD2 is perhaps the D gene, given 6 matching bases. The TCR was taken from a human donor in a cohort sampled during active COVID-19. Sequenced input: peripheral blood. The nucleotides are TGTGCCACCAGCAGGGATCCCGGGACTGGATCAGATACGCAGTATTTT. This encodes CATSRDPGTGSDTQYF.